Below, one TCR beta chain is given with its context. Antigen: not known. The sample comes from a study of cytomegalovirus exposure and HLA in healthy donors. Regarding the study as a whole: Some TCR beta chains (approximately 180 of them) were listed as cytomegalovirus-associated. Reportedly, HLA-A and HLA-B alleles of most subjects were accurately predicted from TCR beta.

Primers: 60 Vbeta forward and 13 Jbeta reverse. The assay was immunoSEQ multiplex PCR, and TCRdb's table has in-frame clones only and misses some. The sample holds under 200,000 clones, approximately 76% seen once. The CDR3 totals 14 residues. With 6 bases removed from V and 4 bases from J, the gap between germline ends came to 16 bases. Germline V CDR1 and CDR2: SGDLS, YYNGEE. The chain couples TRBV9 to TRBJ2-5, with a tentative D call TRBD2 (7 bases). The sequenced sample was PBMCs. This receptor was taken from a man in his fifties or sixties in good health and CMV-seronegative. This chain's CDR3 is CASNRAGASETQYF. The CDR3 nucleotides are TGTGCCAGCAACAGGGCGGGAGCCTCAGAGACCCAGTACTTC.